What follows are 9 T cell receptor beta chains derived from one specimen sequenced in a study of blood T cell repertoires in COVID-19. Assay used: immunoSEQ multiplex PCR; TCRdb lists only in-frame clones, some missing. This sample carries more than 350,000 clones, roughly 90% of them seen once, and the ten largest clones take approximately 3%. Sequencing was carried out using peripheral blood. All receptors come from a woman aged 25-40 years with COVID-19, enrolled during active disease.

The DNA of the CDR3 is TGTGCCAGCAGCCGGGACAGGGTTTCAGATACGCAGTATTTT. Translating it yields CASSRDRVSDTQYF. V is TRBV5-4 and J is TRBJ2-3, with TRBD1 matching 9 bases. Germline V lookup: CDR1 SGHNT, CDR2 YYREEE (reference sequence). The CDR3 runs 14 residues. V lost 4 bases to trimming and J lost 4 bases; unmatched junction nucleotides: 4.

The V gene is TRBV30, the J gene TRBJ2-5, with TRBD1 matching 7 bases. The CDR3 is 13 amino acids. The germline CDR1 and CDR2 sequences are GTSNPN and SVGIG (reference sequence). The J segment lost 5 bases and the V segment lost 0 bases, leaving 3 bases of the junction unmatched. The DNA for the CDR3 is TGTGCCTGGAGTGTACTAGGGGGCGAGACCCAGTACTTC. Translation gives CAWSVLGGETQYF.

The V gene is TRBV29-1, the J gene TRBJ2-5; 9 bases are a match to TRBD2. The CDR3 loop spans 13 amino acids. The V gene end was trimmed by 8 bases and the J gene end by 0 bases; junction bases not matched to a gene: 4. Per germline, CDR1 SQVTM and CDR2 ANQGSEA. Written as DNA, the CDR3 is TGCAGCACCAGACTAGCGGACCAAGAGACCCAGTACTTC. Protein sequence: CSTRLADQETQYF.

The chain links TRBV25-1 to TRBJ1-1, with TRBD1 identical over 10 bases. CDR1 and CDR2 (germline): MGHDK, SYGVNS. The CDR3 is 13 amino acids. V was clipped by 6 bases and J by 3 bases; unmatched bases: 1. DNA for the CDR3: TGTGCCAGCAGAGGGACAGGGGACACTGAAGCTTTCTTT. This translates into CASRGTGDTEAFF.

V and J are TRBV7-9 and TRBJ1-2; 7 bases line up with TRBD1. This CDR3 contains 14 residues. The ends lost 7 bases at V and 2 bases at J; junction bases unmatched: 7. The V gene's germline CDR1 is SEHNR and CDR2 FQNEAQ (reference sequence). Here the CDR3 DNA reads TGTGCCAGCACCCCCCCGGGACAGAACTATGGCTACACCTTC. It translates to CASTPPGQNYGYTF.

The DNA of the CDR3 is TGTGCCAGCAGTTACCATACTAGCGGACACGCTCATTTAGGCATTCAGTACTTC. Encoded protein: CASSYHTSGHAHLGIQYF. The chain uses TRBV6-2 or TRBV6-3 and TRBJ2-4, with 8 bases lining up with TRBD2. Trimming cost V 2 bases and J 9 bases; bases outside gene matches: 18. CDR3 size: 18 residues. Germline V gene sequence: CDR1 MNHEY, CDR2 SVGEGT.

J is TRBJ2-7 and V is TRBV7-2; 9 positions agree with TRBD1. This CDR3 region has 14 residues. The V segment lost 8 bases and the J segment 3 bases; nucleotides outside the gene matches: 8. Germline lookup yields CDR1 SGHTA and CDR2 FQGNSA. CDR3 sequence (DNA): TGTGCCAGCCGGGGGACAGGGCACTACTACGAGCAGTACTTC. Translating it yields CASRGTGHYYEQYF.

Turning to this clone: Likely a read error: the CDR3 ends without its conserved phenylalanine or tryptophan. No DNA is shown, since the ends of the CDR3 on it are uncertain; the CDR3 is the one TCRdb lists. The chain recombines TRBV5-4 with TRBJ1-2; whether TRBD1, the table's D call, matches the DNA was not checked. Germline V gives CDR1 SGHNT, CDR2 YYREEE (reference sequence). Inclusive of both ends, the CDR3 amounts to 9 amino acids. The CDR3 reads CASSLEKGE.

The rearrangement links TRBV12-3 or TRBV12-4 to TRBJ2-3, with no clear D. V was shortened by 5 bases and J by 3 bases, with 9 bases between the two germline ends. The CDR3 runs 13 residues. This chain's CDR3 is CASSLWPTDTQYF. In DNA form, the CDR3 reads TGTGCCAGCAGTCTGTGGCCGACAGATACGCAGTATTTT.